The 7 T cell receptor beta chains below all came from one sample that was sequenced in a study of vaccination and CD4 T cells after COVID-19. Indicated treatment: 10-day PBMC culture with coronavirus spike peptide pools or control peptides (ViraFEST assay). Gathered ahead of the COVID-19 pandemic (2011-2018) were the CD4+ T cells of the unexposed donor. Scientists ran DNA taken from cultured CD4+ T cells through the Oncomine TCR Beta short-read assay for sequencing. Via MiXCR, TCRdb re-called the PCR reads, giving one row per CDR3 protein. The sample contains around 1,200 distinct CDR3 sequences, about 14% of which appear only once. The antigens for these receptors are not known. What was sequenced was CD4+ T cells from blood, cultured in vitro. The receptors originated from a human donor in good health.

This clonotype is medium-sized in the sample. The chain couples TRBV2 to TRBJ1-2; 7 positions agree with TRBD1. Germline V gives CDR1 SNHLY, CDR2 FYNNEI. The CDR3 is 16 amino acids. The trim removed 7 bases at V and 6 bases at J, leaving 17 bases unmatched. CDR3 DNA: TGTGCCAGCACCCCGTCCGGGACAGTGATGACTAATGGCTACACCTTC. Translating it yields CASTPSGTVMTNGYTF.

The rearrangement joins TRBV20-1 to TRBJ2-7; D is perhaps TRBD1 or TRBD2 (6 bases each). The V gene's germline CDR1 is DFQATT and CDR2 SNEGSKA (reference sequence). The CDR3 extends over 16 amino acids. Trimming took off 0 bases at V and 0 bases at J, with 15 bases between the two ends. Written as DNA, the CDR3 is TGCAGTGCTAGAGATTCCGGGGGCGAGCTCTCCTACGAGCAGTACTTC. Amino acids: CSARDSGGELSYEQYF.

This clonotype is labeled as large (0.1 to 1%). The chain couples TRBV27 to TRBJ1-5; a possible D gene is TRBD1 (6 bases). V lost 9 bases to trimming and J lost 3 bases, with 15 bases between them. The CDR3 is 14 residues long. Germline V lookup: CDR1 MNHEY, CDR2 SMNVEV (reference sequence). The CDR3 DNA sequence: TGTGCCAGTTCCCAGGACAGAGCCAATCAGCCCCAGCATTTT. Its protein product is CASSQDRANQPQHF.

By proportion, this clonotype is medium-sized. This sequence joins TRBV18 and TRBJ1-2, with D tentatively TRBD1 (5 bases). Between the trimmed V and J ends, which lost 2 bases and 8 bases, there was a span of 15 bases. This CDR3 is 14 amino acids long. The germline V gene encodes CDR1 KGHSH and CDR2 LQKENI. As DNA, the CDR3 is TGTGCCAGCTCACCAGCCGCAGGGAATGAAGGCTACACCTTC. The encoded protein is CASSPAAGNEGYTF.

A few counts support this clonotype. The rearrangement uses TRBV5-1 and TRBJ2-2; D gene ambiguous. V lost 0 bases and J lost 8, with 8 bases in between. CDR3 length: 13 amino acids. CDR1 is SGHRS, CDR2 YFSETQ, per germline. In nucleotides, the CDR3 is TGCGCCAGCAGCTTGGATCCCCAAGGGGAGCTGTTTTTT. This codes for CASSLDPQGELFF.

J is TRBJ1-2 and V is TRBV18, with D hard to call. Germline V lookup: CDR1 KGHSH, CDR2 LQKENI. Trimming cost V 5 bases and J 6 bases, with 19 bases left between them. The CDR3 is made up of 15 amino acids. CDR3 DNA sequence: TGTGCCAGCTCATCCGGAGGCGGAAGGTTGAATGGCTACACCTTC. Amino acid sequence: CASSSGGGRLNGYTF.

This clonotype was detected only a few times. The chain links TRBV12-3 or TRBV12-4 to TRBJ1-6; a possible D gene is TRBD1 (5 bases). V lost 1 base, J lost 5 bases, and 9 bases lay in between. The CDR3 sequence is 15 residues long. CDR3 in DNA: TGTGCCAGCAGTTTAGAGGCAGGGAATAATTCACCCCTCCACTTT. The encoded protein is CASSLEAGNNSPLHF.